This TCR beta chain came from a study of blood T cell repertoires in COVID-19 (dated by TCRdb to about 2020). As for the study more broadly: Samples covering the acute and convalescent phases of COVID-19 were provided by collaborators in the United States, Italy and Spain. The prospective study material was composed of cDNA or gDNA derived from T cells, B-cell-depleted T cells, or PBMCs. Subjects who had been exposed to COVID-19, were actively infected with it, or had recovered from it provided the deeply sampled blood TCRbeta repertoires that made up the dataset. A freely available public database, intended as a resource for researchers studying the immune response to SARS-CoV-2, is where the repertoires were released. Samples were obtained from the ongoing ImmuneRACE study (first 160 participants) and from some 1,200 subjects provided by 6 global collaborators. A de-identified subject ID, COVID-19 status, age in years and sex were almost always included in the sample metadata. Where available, HLA class I and class II types were taken from metadata supplied by the sample provider and were not determined by assay-based typing. The paper's findings and limits, for the study overall: How much clinical and demographic metadata was included differed by source and by participant, and the metadata was provided uncurated.

Regarding this clone: This receptor's antigen is unknown. No per-base quality is available; no much larger clone lies one base away.

A distance of 7 bases separates the germline ends of V and J, which lose 1 base and 1 base respectively. Based on the germline V gene (reference sequence), the CDR1 and CDR2 sequences are LNHDA and SQIVND. The CDR3 spans 14 residues, from the cysteine through the phenylalanine. Only the CDR3 region is kept as DNA, spanning 42 bases read in frame from base 1. TCRbeta CDR3 regions were amplified from genomic DNA by means of the immunoSEQ Assay, a bias-controlled multiplex PCR. From the authors' description of their analysis: Within the assay, amplification of reference gene primers was used to estimate how many nucleated cells each sample contained. To quantify the absolute abundance of each unique TCRbeta CDR3 rearrangement, sequence reads were collapsed and filtered. For each sample, productive Simpson clonality was calculated by taking the square root of Simpson's diversity index across productive rearrangements. The table comes from immuneACCESS by way of TCRdb, which keeps in-frame sequences with V and J called. Part of the clones is missing from these tables; in studies checked, under half for an unresolved V gene and the rest for unknown reasons. V and J calls and clone size come straight from that table; D and trimming were deduced from the DNA. Present in this sample are about 73,000 clones, roughly three quarters of which were seen just once. The top ten clones comprise 2% to 2.5% of the sample.

One collaborating source in Seattle enrolled patients during active infection and followed them longitudinally through the course of disease. Collaborating institutions collected whole blood in K2EDTA tubes following their own protocols. For TCRbeta analysis, collaborators shipped samples as frozen whole blood, isolated PBMCs, or DNA extracted from either of those sample types. This chain is built from TRBV19 and TRBJ1-1, with a tentative D gene TRBD1 over 6 matching bases. The receptor was derived from a man aged 65-85 years with COVID-19, enrolled during active disease. Specimen: peripheral blood. The nucleotide sequence reads as follows: TGTGCCAGTAGTATAGCCAGGGGGAACACTGAAGCTTTCTTT. This gives the protein CASSIARGNTEAFF.